The 28 T cell receptor beta chains given below trace back to one sample, sequenced in a study of cytomegalovirus exposure and HLA in healthy donors (dated by TCRdb to 2016 to 2017). Receptor amplification or capture employed the immunoSEQ multiplex PCR assay. The multiplex PCR relied on a mix of 60 forward primers for TCR Vbeta segments and 13 reverse primers for TCR Jbeta segments. Not all clones reach the TCRdb copy of this immuneACCESS table, which keeps in-frame sequences only. Checked studies attribute under half of the gap to unresolved V genes and leave the rest unexplained. The sample records 150,000 to 160,000 clones, approximately 74% of which are singletons. About 2.1% of the sample rests with the top ten. Specimen: PBMCs. These receptors were taken from a man aged 25 to 40 in good health and CMV-seronegative.

The rearrangement links TRBV28 to TRBJ1-2; maybe TRBD1 (6 bases). V was clipped by 5 bases and J by 4 bases, with 14 bases between them. The CDR3 runs 14 residues. Germline V gene data show CDR1 as MDHEN and CDR2 as SYDVKM. CDR3 sequence (DNA): TGTGCCAGCAGTGAGGCAGGGGTGGGCTATGGCTACACCTTC. This translates into CASSEAGVGYGYTF.

The genes are TRBV10-3 and TRBJ1-2; 9 bases line up with TRBD1. J was trimmed by 0 bases and V by 6 bases; bases with no gene match: 5. Per the germline V gene, CDR1 is ENHRY and CDR2 is SYGVKD. This CDR3 has 15 amino acids. This chain's CDR3 is CAISGTGRTNYGYTF. CDR3 in DNA: TGTGCCATCAGCGGGACAGGGAGGACTAACTATGGCTACACCTTC.

The chain recombines TRBV19 with TRBJ2-2; D not certain. The CDR3 runs 14 residues. V was pared by 5 bases and J by 3 bases, with 10 bases between. CDR1 is LNHDA and CDR2 is SQIVND in the germline V gene (reference sequence). The CDR3 loop reads CASSSWADTGELFF. The CDR3, as DNA: TGTGCCAGTAGTTCATGGGCCGACACCGGGGAGCTGTTTTTT.

The chain carries TRBV7-2 and TRBJ1-1, with D maybe TRBD1 (5 bases). The CDR3 is made up of 14 amino acids. Germline assignment: CDR1 SGHTA and CDR2 FQGNSA. Trimming pared 0 bases from V and 3 bases from J, leaving 8 bases between. The CDR3 nucleotides are TGTGCCAGCAGCTTAGCGTGGGGGGACACTGAAGCTTTCTTT. Amino acid sequence: CASSLAWGDTEAFF.

This clone was seen a few times. The rearrangement links TRBV29-1 to TRBJ2-2; a weak D match, TRBD1 (6 bases). The ends were cut back, 8 bases at V and 0 bases at J, with 10 bases in the middle. CDR1 and CDR2 (germline): SQVTM, ANQGSEA. This CDR3 contains 13 residues. In DNA form, the CDR3 reads TGCAGCACGGGACACCCGAACACCGGGGAGCTGTTTTTT. It yields the protein CSTGHPNTGELFF.

The chain recombines TRBV5-6 with TRBJ1-1; 7 bases agree with TRBD1. Per germline, CDR1 SGHDT and CDR2 YYEEEE. V lost 1 base to trimming and J lost 8 bases; unmatched junction nucleotides: 8. CDR3 length: 14 amino acids. The CDR3 loop reads CASSLLGQGEEAFF. DNA for the CDR3: TGTGCCAGCAGCTTGCTGGGTCAGGGGGAAGAAGCTTTCTTT. The full variable domain, in which reference TRBV5-6 and TRBJ1-1 provide the parts outside the CDR3, is DAGVTQSPTHLIKTRGQQVTLRCSPKSGHDTVSWYQQALGQGPQFIFQYYEEEERQRGNFPDRFSGHQFPNYSSELNVNALLLGDSALYLCASSLLGQGEEAFFGQGTRLTVV.

This chain uses TRBV6-5 with TRBJ2-3, with D possibly matching TRBD1 (6 bases). V lost 7 bases to trimming and J lost 4 bases, with 12 bases between them. CDR1 MNHEY and CDR2 SVGAGI come from the germline V gene. The CDR3 has 13 amino acids. CDR3 sequence reads: CASTKTGSDTQYF. As DNA, the CDR3 is TGTGCCAGCACCAAAACAGGGTCAGATACGCAGTATTTT.

CDR3 loop: CAIKGDRGRGTSSGANVLTF. In DNA, the CDR3 is TGTGCCATCAAAGGGGACAGGGGGCGCGGTACCTCCTCTGGGGCCAACGTCCTGACTTTC. The V call is TRBV10-3, the J call TRBJ2-6; 12 bases map to TRBD1. V lost 7 bases and J lost 0; bases outside the gene matches: 13. Germline V gene lookup returns CDR1 ENHRY and CDR2 SYGVKD. The length of the CDR3 is 20 residues.

The rearrangement uses TRBV2 and TRBJ2-5; TRBD1 agrees at 8 bases. The CDR3 loop spans 15 amino acids. Unmatched junction bases numbered 8, after V lost 6 bases and J lost 2 bases. Germline loops: CDR1 SNHLY, CDR2 FYNNEI. The CDR3 loop reads CASRYQGARQETQYF. CDR3 nucleotides: TGTGCCAGCAGGTACCAGGGGGCGCGGCAAGAGACCCAGTACTTC. Variable domain in full (rest from reference TRBV2 and TRBJ2-5): EPEVTQTPSHQVTQMGQEVILRCVPISNHLYFYWYRQILGQKVEFLVSFYNNEISEKSEIFDDQFSVERPDGSNFTLKIRSTKLEDSAMYFCASRYQGARQETQYFGPGTRLLVL.

The rearrangement joins TRBV9 to TRBJ2-3; no firm D call. From germline, CDR1 is SGDLS and CDR2 YYNGEE. There are 12 residues in the CDR3. V was pared by 6 bases and J by 4 bases, with 9 bases between. The CDR3 DNA reads as TGTGCCAGCACCGAGACTTCAGATACGCAGTATTTT. This gives the protein CASTETSDTQYF.

The V gene is TRBV28, the J gene TRBJ2-7, with TRBD1 matching over 7 bases. CDR1 and CDR2 from the germline V gene are MDHEN and SYDVKM. Trimming cost V 5 bases and J 0 bases; bases outside gene matches: 10. The CDR3 runs 16 residues. CDR3 amino acids: CASSPLQTGNSYEQYF. DNA for the CDR3: TGTGCCAGCAGTCCGTTACAGACAGGGAACTCCTACGAGCAGTACTTC.

In its sample, this clone was seen a few times. V is TRBV5-1 and J is TRBJ2-3; TRBD2 aligns across 13 bases. V gave up 2 bases and J gave up 0 bases; unmatched junction bases: 6. From germline, CDR1 is SGHRS and CDR2 YFSETQ. The CDR3 has 18 residues. The CDR3, as DNA: TGCGCCAGCAGCTTTCCGGGACTAGCGGGGACTAGCACAGATACGCAGTATTTT. It translates to CASSFPGLAGTSTDTQYF.

The chain is built from TRBV5-1 and TRBJ2-3; 9 positions agree with TRBD2. J gave up 9 bases and V 0 bases, and 8 bases lay outside the gene matches. Germline V gene sequence: CDR1 SGHRS, CDR2 YFSETQ. The CDR3 totals 15 residues. CDR3 DNA sequence: TGCGCCAGCAGCTTGGGCGGCGGGGGGGATGGCACGCAGTATTTT. This translates into CASSLGGGGDGTQYF.

This clone appeared a few times. CDR3 region: CASSLSSGTYEQYF. CDR3 DNA: TGCGCCAGCAGCTTGAGTAGCGGAACCTACGAGCAGTACTTC. This sequence joins TRBV5-1 and TRBJ2-7, with D tentatively TRBD2 (6 bases). The CDR3 runs 14 residues. V lost 1 base to trimming and J lost 2 bases, with 10 bases between them. Germline lookup yields CDR1 SGHRS and CDR2 YFSETQ.

In this sample, this clone turned up once. The rearrangement uses TRBV5-1 and TRBJ1-1; the match to TRBD1 covers 7 bases. The CDR3 has 13 amino acids. Trimming cost V 0 bases and J 7 bases; bases outside gene matches: 3. Germline CDR1 SGHRS, CDR2 YFSETQ. This CDR3 is CASSLGTGGEAFF. Here the CDR3 DNA reads TGCGCCAGCAGCTTGGGGACAGGCGGTGAAGCTTTCTTT.

A single count supports this clone. Here the CDR3 DNA reads TGTGCCAGCACCCTAAGACAGGGGTTGCATGAGCAGTTCTTC. It codes for CASTLRQGLHEQFF. The chain recombines TRBV2 with TRBJ2-1, with TRBD1 matching over 8 bases. Looked up from germline, CDR1 is SNHLY and CDR2 is FYNNEI. The CDR3 runs 14 residues. The V segment lost 7 bases and the J segment 8 bases; nucleotides outside the gene matches: 10.

This chain connects TRBV7-9 to TRBJ2-7, with D unclear. Germline values: CDR1 SEHNR, CDR2 FQNEAQ (reference sequence). Trimming left V 3 bases short and J 3 bases short, with 6 bases between. The CDR3 totals 12 residues. CDR3 sequence reads: CASSFSFYEQYF. CDR3 DNA sequence: TGTGCCAGCAGCTTTAGTTTCTACGAGCAGTACTTC.

The genes are TRBV10-3 and TRBJ2-7; 10 bases map to TRBD1. V gave up 1 base and J gave up 2 bases; unmatched junction bases: 5. This CDR3 contains 16 residues. The germline V gene encodes CDR1 ENHRY and CDR2 SYGVKD. This CDR3 reads CAISELGQGITYEQYF. The CDR3 nucleotides read TGTGCCATCAGTGAGTTGGGACAGGGGATAACCTACGAGCAGTACTTC.

As concerns this clone: The sample holds other DNA sequences that translate to the same CDR3. V gene TRBV6-5 combines with J gene TRBJ2-2, with D unclear. Trimming left V 4 bases short and J 2 bases short, with 2 bases between. CDR3 length equals 12 residues. Germline V gene data show CDR1 as MNHEY and CDR2 as SVGAGI. Here the CDR3 reads CASSSNTGELFF. The CDR3 bases are TGTGCCAGCAGTTCTAACACCGGGGAGCTGTTTTTT.

The chain employs TRBV6-5 and TRBJ1-3, with D perhaps TRBD1 (6 bases). There are 14 residues in the CDR3. Trimming pared 5 bases from V and 2 bases from J, leaving 10 bases between. In germline, CDR1 is MNHEY, CDR2 SVGAGI. The CDR3 DNA follows: TGTGCCAGCAGTCGAGGGGGTACTGGAAACACCATATATTTT. This gives the protein CASSRGGTGNTIYF.

V is TRBV5-6 and J is TRBJ2-5; D might be TRBD1 (5 bases). The CDR3 consists of 15 residues. Germline V gene data show CDR1 as SGHDT and CDR2 as YYEEEE. V lost 4 bases and J lost 2, with 15 bases in between. The CDR3 here is CASSHYRISQETQYF. Written as DNA, the CDR3 is TGTGCCAGCAGCCACTACAGGATTTCTCAAGAGACCCAGTACTTC.

The chain carries TRBV29-1 and TRBJ2-2; a possible D gene is TRBD1 (6 bases). The germline V and J ends were trimmed by 3 bases and 2 bases, with 13 bases remaining between them. CDR1 and CDR2 from the germline V gene are SQVTM and ANQGSEA. The CDR3 is made up of 15 amino acids. The DNA for the CDR3 is TGCAGCGTTGAGGCTCTACAGGGAAACACCGGGGAGCTGTTTTTT. This gives the protein CSVEALQGNTGELFF.

V is TRBV7-8 and J is TRBJ2-1, with TRBD1 identical over 7 bases. V lost 4 bases and J lost 6; bases outside the gene matches: 6. This CDR3 is 14 amino acids long. Germline lookup yields CDR1 SGHVS and CDR2 FQNEAQ. CDR3 in DNA: TGTGCCAGCAGCTGGGACAGTTTTCCCAATGAGCAGTTCTTC. Amino acids: CASSWDSFPNEQFF.

This clone was seen more than once but under ten times. V and J are TRBV10-2 and TRBJ1-6, with D hard to call. CDR3 size: 12 residues. CDR1 is WSHSY and CDR2 is SAAADI in the germline V gene. The V end was cut by 3 bases, the J end by 8 bases, with 5 bases between. CDR3 residues: CASSDGDSPLHF. The CDR3 DNA reads TGCGCCAGCAGTGACGGAGATTCACCCCTCCACTTT.

The chain is built from TRBV29-1 and TRBJ1-1; 11 bases map to TRBD1. The germline V gene encodes CDR1 SQVTM and CDR2 ANQGSEA. Trimming removed 7 bases from V and 4 bases from J; junction bases left unmatched: 5. The CDR3 totals 13 residues. In DNA, the CDR3 is TGCAGCGCCCCCGGGACAGGGGGCACTGAAGCTTTCTTT. Translation gives CSAPGTGGTEAFF.

In its sample, this clone was seen once. The V call is TRBV7-9, the J call TRBJ1-2; D is uncertain. CDR1 is SEHNR, CDR2 FQNEAQ, per germline (reference sequence). V lost 5 bases and J 7 bases, leaving 8 bases between the germline ends. The CDR3 extends over 11 amino acids. CDR3: CASSLGGGYTF. Here the CDR3 DNA reads TGTGCCAGCAGCCTAGGAGGTGGCTACACCTTC.

This clone was seen more than once but under ten times. The V gene is TRBV7-9, the J gene TRBJ2-2; D not certain. The CDR3 runs 16 residues. Trimming took 1 base from V and 8 from J, leaving 17 bases between them. In germline, CDR1 is SEHNR, CDR2 FQNEAQ (reference sequence). CDR3 in amino acids: CASSLELDSQSGELFF. CDR3 sequence (DNA): TGTGCCAGCAGCTTAGAACTTGACTCCCAATCAGGGGAGCTGTTTTTT.

Remarks on this clone: At one boundary the junction diverges from the germline segment, which might be a read error. The rearrangement links TRBV10-3 to TRBJ2-7; TRBD1 matches 9 bases. The CDR3 totals 13 residues. Germline CDR1 is ENHRY and CDR2 is SYGVKD. This chain's CDR3 is CAISGGQGLLPSF. CDR3 nucleotides: TGTGCCATCAGTGGGGGACAGGGACTTCTCCCCTCTTTC.